This T cell receptor beta chain was recovered during a study of immune heterogeneity within non-small cell lung tumors. Study conclusions and caveats: Site-unique high-frequency clones occurred alongside identical dominant CDR3 beta clonotypes that recurred across tumor sites within a patient. Between one patient and another, high-frequency T-cell receptor beta clonotypes were largely distinct.

The CDR3 runs 12 residues. Germline V lookup: CDR1 SGHTA, CDR2 FQGNSA. V lost 5 bases and J 12 bases, leaving 14 bases between the germline ends. Multiplex PCR (32 V and 13 J primers) was used to amplify the TCR beta CDR3. TCRdb independently ran MiXCR on the multiplex PCR reads; one entry per CDR3 protein. The table records roughly 3,200 distinct CDR3 sequences, 20% to 25% of them present only once. In the case of this clonotype: Its matching antigen is unknown.

Each sample used 550 to 650 ng of genomic DNA from bulk tumor tissue. During surgery, several far-apart biopsies were obtained from every primary tumor. Curative surgery was undertaken by patients, who had untreated, newly diagnosed non-small cell lung cancer. J is TRBJ1-5 and V is TRBV7-2; possible D gene TRBD1, 6 bases. The sequence came from a man aged 60 to 69 with non-small cell lung cancer. Sequencing was done on a sample of lung tumor tissue. The CDR3 DNA follows: TGTGCCAGCAGCGACCCCGTGACAGGCCAGCATTTT. Protein product: CASSDPVTGQHF.